Each of the 30 T cell receptor beta chains below was sequenced from the same sample in a study of human T cells and chemical hapten exposure (dated by TCRdb to about 2021). The receptor library was made with 5' RACE. Sequencing was performed on an Illumina MiSeq. In TCRdb, the public reads were trimmed at Q25 with fastp and aligned with MiXCR, with productive beta chains retained. Each CDR3 protein appears once, grouped with its most common genes and DNA. The sample data list tens of thousands of distinct CDR3 sequences, and less than 20% of these were observed just once. The biggest ten clones account for about 6.8% of the sample. Total RNA was isolated from unfractionated whole blood collected in Tempus Blood RNA tubes. The receptors were sampled from a female donor in good health.

The CDR3 here is CSVPAGGLTYNEQFF. DNA of the CDR3: TGCAGTGTCCCAGCGGGAGGGCTCACCTACAATGAGCAGTTCTTC. This chain links TRBV20-1 with TRBJ2-1; 10 nucleotides line up with TRBD2. This CDR3 has 15 amino acids. From germline, CDR1 is DFQATT and CDR2 SNEGSKA (reference sequence). The J segment lost 2 bases and the V segment lost 7 bases, leaving 8 bases of the junction unmatched.

This chain links TRBV27 with TRBJ1-2, with 9 bases fitting TRBD1. Germline loops: CDR1 MNHEY, CDR2 SMNVEV (reference sequence). V dropped 5 bases and J dropped 7; count of bases not matched to a gene: 8. The CDR3 spans 14 residues. For the CDR3, the DNA is TGTGCCAGCAGTCCGGGACAGGGTTTGGTTGGCTACACCTTC. Its protein product is CASSPGQGLVGYTF.

This clonotype has more than one count but fewer than ten. The chain is built from TRBV6-5 and TRBJ1-2; D is unresolved. V lost 8 bases to trimming and J lost 4 bases, with 8 bases between them. The CDR3 sequence is 11 residues long. Germline-derived CDR1 and CDR2 are MNHEY and SVGAGI. CDR3 nucleotides: TGTGCCAGCTCGGGATTCTATGGCTACACCTTC. This encodes CASSGFYGYTF.

This chain uses TRBV27 with TRBJ2-5; 10 positions match TRBD1. The germline V gene has CDR1 MNHEY and CDR2 SMNVEV (reference sequence). This CDR3 spans 14 amino acids. Unmatched junction bases numbered 4, after V lost 4 bases and J lost 5 bases. The CDR3 nucleotides read TGTGCCAGCAGTTCCGGACAGGGGGTGGAGACCCAGTACTTC. This codes for CASSSGQGVETQYF.

This clonotype appeared many times. V and J are TRBV20-1 and TRBJ1-2; D perhaps matches TRBD1 (5 bases). V was pared by 6 bases and J by 0 bases, with 17 bases between. Germline V lookup: CDR1 DFQATT, CDR2 SNEGSKA (reference sequence). The CDR3 spans 15 residues. The DNA of the CDR3 is TGCAGTGCAAGCCCTCCGGGACGGACTAACTATGGCTACACCTTC. Amino acids: CSASPPGRTNYGYTF.

The chain employs TRBV20-1 and TRBJ1-1; no firm D call. The CDR3 has 10 amino acids. Germline values: CDR1 DFQATT, CDR2 SNEGSKA (reference sequence). The CDR3: CATRNTEAFF. In DNA, the CDR3 is TGCGCAACCCGGAACACTGAAGCTTTCTTT.

This clonotype has more than one count but fewer than ten. The chain carries TRBV10-2 and TRBJ1-1, with a tentative D call TRBD1 (6 bases). Trimming stripped 6 bases from V and 1 base from J, with 15 bases between. The CDR3 is 15 residues long. Germline loops: CDR1 WSHSY, CDR2 SAAADI. The CDR3 spells CASSSQGPGNTEAFF. In DNA form, the CDR3 reads TGCGCCAGCAGCTCACAGGGTCCGGGGAACACTGAAGCTTTCTTT.

The rearrangement links TRBV12-3 or TRBV12-4 to TRBJ2-1, with TRBD2 matching over 11 bases. The CDR3 loop spans 15 amino acids. V lost 6 bases and J lost 4; bases outside the gene matches: 5. The CDR3 region is CASSATSGTYNEQFF. The CDR3 DNA follows: TGTGCCAGCAGCGCGACTAGCGGGACTTACAATGAGCAGTTCTTC.

This clonotype was seen a handful of times. This chain uses TRBV20-1 with TRBJ2-3; possible D gene TRBD1, 6 bases. Germline values: CDR1 DFQATT, CDR2 SNEGSKA (reference sequence). The CDR3 sequence is 17 residues long. The V gene lost 4 bases and the J gene lost 2 bases, with 22 bases spanning the gap. The CDR3 sequence is CSAINLIRGKITDTQYF. DNA of the CDR3: TGCAGTGCTATTAACTTGATCAGGGGAAAGATCACAGATACGCAGTATTTT.

The V call is TRBV7-8, the J call TRBJ1-1, with D possibly TRBD1 on 5 matching bases. CDR1 is SGHVS and CDR2 is FQNEAQ in the germline V gene. Trimming took off 5 bases at V and 3 bases at J, with 16 bases between the two ends. CDR3 size: 15 residues. This chain's CDR3 is CASSQRRVGDTEAFF. CDR3 DNA: TGTGCCAGCAGCCAACGCCGAGTAGGGGACACTGAAGCTTTCTTT.

V is TRBV7-8 and J is TRBJ2-1; D not certain. The germline V and J ends were trimmed by 1 base and 10 bases, with 14 bases remaining between them. Germline CDR1 is SGHVS and CDR2 is FQNEAQ. The CDR3 loop spans 14 amino acids. CDR3: CASSLVQGMTEQFF. CDR3 DNA: TGTGCCAGCAGCTTAGTCCAAGGGATGACGGAGCAGTTCTTC.

This clonotype was observed a few times. This rearrangement joins TRBV29-1 to TRBJ2-5; the D gene could be TRBD1 or TRBD2 (5 bases each). The V gene lost 7 bases and the J gene lost 5 bases, with 17 bases spanning the gap. The V gene's germline CDR1 is SQVTM and CDR2 ANQGSEA. The CDR3 is made up of 13 amino acids. CDR3 amino acids: CSAAGPEGETQYF. DNA for the CDR3: TGCAGCGCCGCCGGGCCTGAGGGGGAGACCCAGTACTTC.

This clonotype was counted a few times. The chain links TRBV13 to TRBJ2-7, with 10 bases identical to TRBD2. The germline gives CDR1 PRHDT, CDR2 FYEKMQ (reference sequence). Unmatched junction bases numbered 12, after V lost 3 bases and J lost 4 bases. The CDR3 sequence is 17 residues long. The CDR3 protein is CASSFLMSGRAVYEQYF. The DNA of the CDR3 is TGTGCCAGCAGCTTCCTGATGAGCGGGAGGGCCGTGTACGAGCAGTACTTC. Full variable domain (outside the CDR3, taken from reference TRBV13 and TRBJ2-7): AAGVIQSPRHLIKEKRETATLKCYPIPRHDTVYWYQQGPGQDPQFLISFYEKMQSDKGSIPDRFSAQQFSDYHSELNMSSLELGDSALYFCASSFLMSGRAVYEQYFGPGTRLTVT.

This clonotype was seen more than once but under ten times. The rearrangement joins TRBV6-5 to TRBJ2-1, with D unclear. Trimming took 1 base from V and 5 from J, leaving 12 bases between them. The germline gives CDR1 MNHEY, CDR2 SVGAGI. The CDR3 loop spans 15 amino acids. Here the CDR3 reads CASSYWPPKDNEQFF. CDR3 nucleotide sequence: TGTGCCAGCAGTTACTGGCCGCCAAAGGACAATGAGCAGTTCTTC.

The table lists this clonotype with a few counts. The rearrangement joins TRBV29-1 to TRBJ2-3; D uncertain. The CDR3 has 12 amino acids. The germline gives CDR1 SQVTM, CDR2 ANQGSEA. DNA of the CDR3: TGCAGTATCACCCAGTACACAGATACGCAGTATTTT. It yields the protein CSITQYTDTQYF.

The chain uses TRBV29-1 and TRBJ1-1, with D possibly matching TRBD1 (6 bases). Trimming cost V 0 bases and J 10 bases, with 24 bases left between them. Germline V gene data show CDR1 as SQVTM and CDR2 as ANQGSEA. CDR3 length equals 16 residues. As DNA, the CDR3 is TGCAGCGTTGAAGATATAGGAACAGGGAAATCGGGGGTAGCTTTCTTT. Its translation is CSVEDIGTGKSGVAFF.

There are a few counts of this clonotype. The genes are TRBV29-1 and TRBJ2-4; no clear D. The germline CDR1 and CDR2 sequences are SQVTM and ANQGSEA. This CDR3 has 14 residues. Trimming took off 6 bases at V and 1 base at J, with 13 bases between the two ends. The CDR3 here is CSVALDGAKNIQYF. As DNA, the CDR3 is TGCAGCGTGGCCTTGGATGGGGCCAAAAACATTCAGTACTTC.

This clonotype came up a few times. The chain uses TRBV20-1 and TRBJ1-4; weak D call: TRBD1 (6 bases). Trimming pared 1 base from V and 3 bases from J, leaving 12 bases between. CDR3 size: 15 residues. Germline values: CDR1 DFQATT, CDR2 SNEGSKA (reference sequence). CDR3 nucleotides: TGCAGTGCTAGAGGAATAGGGGGGGCTAATGAAAAACTGTTTTTT. It specifies CSARGIGGANEKLFF.

This clonotype came up a few times. V gene TRBV13 combines with J gene TRBJ2-3; 13 nucleotides align to TRBD2. The CDR3 totals 16 residues. With V trimmed by 5 bases and J by 4 bases, 6 bases remained unmatched. Germline values: CDR1 PRHDT, CDR2 FYEKMQ (reference sequence). The CDR3 here is CASSLRTSGSSDTQYF. Written as DNA, the CDR3 is TGTGCCAGCAGCCTCCGGACTAGCGGGAGCTCAGATACGCAGTATTTT.

The rearrangement uses TRBV10-3 and TRBJ2-5; 8 bases line up with TRBD1. There are 13 residues in the CDR3. Germline CDR1 is ENHRY and CDR2 is SYGVKD. J was trimmed by 1 base and V by 6 bases; bases with no gene match: 1. The CDR3 DNA follows: TGTGCCATCAGAGGGACAGGCCAAGAGACCCAGTACTTC. Translating it yields CAIRGTGQETQYF.

The J gene is TRBJ1-4, the V gene TRBV6-1, with TRBD1 as a possible D gene (5 bases). Germline assignment: CDR1 MNHNS and CDR2 SASEGT. The CDR3 is made up of 13 amino acids. Trimming cost V 7 bases and J 6 bases, with 12 bases left between them. The CDR3 is CASITPGDEKLFF. The CDR3 coding sequence is TGTGCCAGCATTACACCGGGGGATGAAAAACTGTTTTTT.

The sample holds a few counts of this clonotype. The chain couples TRBV2 to TRBJ2-3; 14 bases are shared with TRBD2. Per the germline V gene, CDR1 is SNHLY and CDR2 is FYNNEI. The CDR3 consists of 15 residues. J lost 4 bases, V lost 5 bases, and 2 bases had no gene match. The CDR3 nucleotides read TGTGCCAGCAGTCAGACTAGCGGGGGGGCAGATACGCAGTATTTT. The encoded protein is CASSQTSGGADTQYF.

This clonotype was seen ten or more times. The gene calls are TRBV20-1 and TRBJ2-6, with D possibly matching TRBD2 (6 bases). Trimming took off 6 bases at V and 2 bases at J, with 20 bases between the two ends. The CDR3 consists of 17 residues. The germline V gene encodes CDR1 DFQATT and CDR2 SNEGSKA (reference sequence). The CDR3 reads CSAGIPGAPPGANVLTF. CDR3 bases: TGCAGTGCCGGCATTCCGGGAGCTCCTCCTGGGGCCAACGTCCTGACTTTC.

The CDR3 coding sequence is TGCAGTGCTACCCGACAGGGCCTAAACACTGAAGCTTTCTTT. Its protein product is CSATRQGLNTEAFF. The chain joins TRBV20-1 to TRBJ1-1, with 7 bases matching TRBD1. V shed 4 bases and J 2 bases; nucleotides not matched to a gene: 7. This CDR3 is 14 amino acids long. Germline assignment: CDR1 DFQATT and CDR2 SNEGSKA (reference sequence).

This chain uses TRBV24-1 with TRBJ2-1; 14 nucleotides line up with TRBD2. This CDR3 is built from 18 residues. Germline V gene lookup returns CDR1 KGHDR and CDR2 SFDVKD. The V segment lost 4 bases and the J segment 4 bases; nucleotides outside the gene matches: 8. The CDR3 nucleotides are TGTGCCACCAGTGACTCCGGGACTAGCGGGAGAGGATACAATGAGCAGTTCTTC. Amino acid sequence: CATSDSGTSGRGYNEQFF.

A few counts support this clonotype. The chain couples TRBV20-1 to TRBJ2-1, with TRBD2 matching 10 bases. This CDR3 is built from 14 residues. Looked up from germline, CDR1 is DFQATT and CDR2 is SNEGSKA (reference sequence). J was trimmed by 7 bases and V by 3 bases; bases with no gene match: 6. The CDR3 DNA reads as TGCAGTGCTAGTAGGGCTAGCGGGAGTAATGAGCAGTTCTTC. Amino acids: CSASRASGSNEQFF.

V is TRBV7-2 and J is TRBJ2-1, with 13 bases aligning to TRBD2. From germline, CDR1 is SGHTA and CDR2 FQGNSA. J gave up 10 bases and V 3 bases, and 9 bases lay outside the gene matches. This CDR3 comprises 16 residues. The CDR3 reads CASSLRTSGGAWEQFF. Here the CDR3 DNA reads TGTGCCAGCAGCTTGAGAACTAGCGGGGGGGCGTGGGAGCAGTTCTTC. Full variable domain (remainder filled in from reference TRBV7-2 and TRBJ2-1): GAGVSQSPSNKVTEKGKDVELRCDPISGHTALYWYRQSLGQGLEFLIYFQGNSAPDKSGLPSDRFSAERTGGSVSTLTIQRTQQEDSAVYLCASSLRTSGGAWEQFFGPGTRLTVL.

The chain joins TRBV18 to TRBJ2-2, with D perhaps given as TRBD1 or TRBD2 (5 bases each). The CDR3 consists of 14 residues. Per germline, CDR1 KGHSH and CDR2 LQKENI. V gave up 6 bases and J gave up 6 bases, with 14 bases separating them. CDR3 sequence reads: CASSQRRDAGELFF. The CDR3 DNA is TGTGCCAGCTCCCAACGCAGGGACGCCGGGGAGCTGTTTTTT.

This clonotype was found a few times. The genes are TRBV3-1 and TRBJ1-2; D remains ambiguous. From germline, CDR1 is LGHDT and CDR2 YNNKEL (reference sequence). The germline V and J ends were trimmed by 0 bases and 8 bases, with 10 bases remaining between them. The CDR3 totals 13 residues. CDR3: CASSQERGKGYTF. The CDR3 region has the DNA TGTGCCAGCAGCCAAGAGCGAGGGAAAGGCTACACCTTC.

This clonotype has just a few counts. The rearrangement joins TRBV5-6 to TRBJ1-5; no clear D gene. The V end lost 4 bases, the J end lost 6 bases, and 8 bases lay between the germline ends. From germline, CDR1 is SGHDT and CDR2 YYEEEE. The CDR3 sequence is 12 residues long. The CDR3 region is CASSRSSQPQHF. Written as DNA, the CDR3 is TGTGCCAGCAGCCGTAGTAGTCAGCCCCAGCATTTT.